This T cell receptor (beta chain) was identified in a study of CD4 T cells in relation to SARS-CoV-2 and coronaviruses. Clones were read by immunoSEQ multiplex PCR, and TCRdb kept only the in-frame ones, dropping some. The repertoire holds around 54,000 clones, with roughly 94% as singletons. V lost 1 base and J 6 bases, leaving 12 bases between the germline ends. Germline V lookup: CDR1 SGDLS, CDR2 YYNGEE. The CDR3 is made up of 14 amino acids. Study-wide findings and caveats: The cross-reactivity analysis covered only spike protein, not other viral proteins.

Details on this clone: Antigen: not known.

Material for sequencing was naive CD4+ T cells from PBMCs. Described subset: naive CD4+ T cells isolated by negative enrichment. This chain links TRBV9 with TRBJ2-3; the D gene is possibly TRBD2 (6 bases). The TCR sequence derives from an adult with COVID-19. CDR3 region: CASSVSGEGDTQYF. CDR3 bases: TGTGCCAGCAGCGTATCGGGAGAAGGGGATACGCAGTATTTT.